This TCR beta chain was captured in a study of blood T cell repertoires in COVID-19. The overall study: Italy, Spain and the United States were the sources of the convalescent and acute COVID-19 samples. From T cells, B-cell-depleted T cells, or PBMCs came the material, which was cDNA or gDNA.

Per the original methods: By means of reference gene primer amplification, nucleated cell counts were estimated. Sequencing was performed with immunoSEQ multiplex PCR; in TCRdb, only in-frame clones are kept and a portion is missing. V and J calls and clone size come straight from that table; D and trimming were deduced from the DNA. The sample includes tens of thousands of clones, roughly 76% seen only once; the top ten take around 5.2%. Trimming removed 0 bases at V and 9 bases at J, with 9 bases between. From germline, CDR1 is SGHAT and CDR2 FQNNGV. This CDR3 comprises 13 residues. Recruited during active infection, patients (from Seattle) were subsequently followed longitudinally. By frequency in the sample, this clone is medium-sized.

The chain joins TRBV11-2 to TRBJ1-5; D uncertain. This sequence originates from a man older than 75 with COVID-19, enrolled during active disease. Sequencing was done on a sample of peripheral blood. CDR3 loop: CASSLDPKRPQHF. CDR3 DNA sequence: TGTGCCAGCAGCTTAGATCCTAAAAGGCCCCAGCATTTT.